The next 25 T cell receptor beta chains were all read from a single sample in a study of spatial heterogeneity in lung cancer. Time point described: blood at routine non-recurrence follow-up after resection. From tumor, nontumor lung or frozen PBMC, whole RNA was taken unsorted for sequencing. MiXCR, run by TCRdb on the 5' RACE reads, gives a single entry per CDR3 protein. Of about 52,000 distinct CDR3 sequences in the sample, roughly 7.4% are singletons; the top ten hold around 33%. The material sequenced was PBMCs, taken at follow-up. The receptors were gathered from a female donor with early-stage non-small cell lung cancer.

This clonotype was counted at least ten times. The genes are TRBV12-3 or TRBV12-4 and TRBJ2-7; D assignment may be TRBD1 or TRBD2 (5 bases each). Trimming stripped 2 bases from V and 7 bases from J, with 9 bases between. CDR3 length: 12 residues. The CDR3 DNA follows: TGTGCCAGCAGTTTACATGGGGGTGAGCAGTACTTC. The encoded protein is CASSLHGGEQYF.

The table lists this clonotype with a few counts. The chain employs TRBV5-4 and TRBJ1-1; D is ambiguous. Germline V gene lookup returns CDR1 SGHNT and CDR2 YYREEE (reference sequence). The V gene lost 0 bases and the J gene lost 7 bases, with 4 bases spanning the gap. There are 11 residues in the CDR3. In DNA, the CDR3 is TGTGCCAGCAGCTTGGGAATTGAAGCTTTCTTT. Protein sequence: CASSLGIEAFF.

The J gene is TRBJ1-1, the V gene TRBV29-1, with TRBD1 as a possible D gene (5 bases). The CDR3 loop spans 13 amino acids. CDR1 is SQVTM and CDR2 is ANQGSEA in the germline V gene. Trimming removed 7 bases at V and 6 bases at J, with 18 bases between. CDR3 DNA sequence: TGCAGCGCCCGACACTCCCGGGACGCTGAAGCTTTCTTT. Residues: CSARHSRDAEAFF.

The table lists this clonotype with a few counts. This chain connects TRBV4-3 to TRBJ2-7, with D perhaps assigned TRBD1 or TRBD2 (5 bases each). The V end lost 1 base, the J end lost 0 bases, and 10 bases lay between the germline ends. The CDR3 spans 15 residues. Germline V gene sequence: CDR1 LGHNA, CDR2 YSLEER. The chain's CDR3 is CASSQVIGASYEQYF. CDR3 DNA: TGCGCCAGCAGCCAAGTTATCGGGGCCTCCTACGAGCAGTACTTC.

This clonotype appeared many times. The CDR3 sequence: CASSGQGEAKNIQYF. CDR3 DNA sequence: TGTGCCAGCAGCGGCCAGGGGGAAGCCAAAAACATTCAGTACTTC. This sequence joins TRBV9 and TRBJ2-4; TRBD1 aligns across 7 bases. The V gene end was trimmed by 3 bases and the J gene end by 0 bases; junction bases not matched to a gene: 3. In germline, CDR1 is SGDLS, CDR2 YYNGEE. The CDR3 loop spans 15 amino acids.

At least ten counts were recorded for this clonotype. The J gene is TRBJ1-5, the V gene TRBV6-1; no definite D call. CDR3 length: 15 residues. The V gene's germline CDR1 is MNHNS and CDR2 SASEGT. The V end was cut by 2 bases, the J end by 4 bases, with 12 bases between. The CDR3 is CASSERVGRNQPQHF. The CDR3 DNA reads TGTGCCAGCAGTGAACGGGTTGGGAGAAATCAGCCCCAGCATTTT.

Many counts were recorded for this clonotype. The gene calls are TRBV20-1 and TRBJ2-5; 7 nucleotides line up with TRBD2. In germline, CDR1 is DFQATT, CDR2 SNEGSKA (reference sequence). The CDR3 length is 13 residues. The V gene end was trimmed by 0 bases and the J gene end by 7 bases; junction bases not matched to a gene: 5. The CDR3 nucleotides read TGCAGTGCTAGAGATGGCGGGGGAACGACCCAGTACTTC. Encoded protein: CSARDGGGTTQYF.

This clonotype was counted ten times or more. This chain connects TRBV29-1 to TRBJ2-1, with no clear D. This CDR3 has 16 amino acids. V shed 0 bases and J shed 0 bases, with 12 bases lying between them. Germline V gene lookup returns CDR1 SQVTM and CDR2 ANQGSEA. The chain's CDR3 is CSVEDLKRRSYNEQFF. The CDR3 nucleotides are TGCAGCGTTGAAGATCTTAAGAGGCGCTCCTACAATGAGCAGTTCTTC.

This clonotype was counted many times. CDR3 loop: CASSQWTGGTDTQYF. For the CDR3, the DNA is TGCGCCAGCAGCCAATGGACAGGGGGGACAGATACGCAGTATTTT. This chain uses TRBV4-3 with TRBJ2-3, with 10 bases fitting TRBD1. The CDR3 runs 15 residues. Germline V CDR1 and CDR2: LGHNA, YSLEER. Trimming cost V 2 bases and J 3 bases; bases outside gene matches: 2.

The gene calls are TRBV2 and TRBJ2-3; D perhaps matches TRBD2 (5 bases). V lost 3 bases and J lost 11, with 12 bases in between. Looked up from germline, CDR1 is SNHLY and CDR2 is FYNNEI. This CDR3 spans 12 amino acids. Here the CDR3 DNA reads TGTGCCAGCAGTGAGACGGTAGCGAAGCAGTATTTT. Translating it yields CASSETVAKQYF.

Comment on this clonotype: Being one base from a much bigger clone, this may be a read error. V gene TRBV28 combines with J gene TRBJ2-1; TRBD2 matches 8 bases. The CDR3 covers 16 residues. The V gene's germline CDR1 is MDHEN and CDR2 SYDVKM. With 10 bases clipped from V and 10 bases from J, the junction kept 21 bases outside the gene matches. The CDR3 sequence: CATLTGFVHSGEEQFF. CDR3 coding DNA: TGTGCCACCCTCACCGGATTCGTCCATAGCGGGGAGGAGCAGTTCTTC.

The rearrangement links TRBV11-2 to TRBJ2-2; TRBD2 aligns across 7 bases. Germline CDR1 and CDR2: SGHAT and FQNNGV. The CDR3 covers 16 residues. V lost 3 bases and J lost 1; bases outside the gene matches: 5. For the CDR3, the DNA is TGTGCCAGCAGCTTCCGCCTAGCGGTGAACACCGGGGAGCTGTTTTTT. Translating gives CASSFRLAVNTGELFF.

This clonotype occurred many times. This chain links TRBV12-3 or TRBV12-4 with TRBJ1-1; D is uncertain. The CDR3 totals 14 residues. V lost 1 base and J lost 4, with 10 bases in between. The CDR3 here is CASSLDVQSTEAFF. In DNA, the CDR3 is TGTGCCAGCAGTTTAGATGTTCAGAGCACTGAAGCTTTCTTT.

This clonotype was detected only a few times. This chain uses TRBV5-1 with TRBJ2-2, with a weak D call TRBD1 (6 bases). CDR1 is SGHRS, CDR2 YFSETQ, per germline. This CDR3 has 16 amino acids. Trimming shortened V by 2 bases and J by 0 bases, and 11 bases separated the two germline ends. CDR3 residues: CASSLPQGTNTGELFF. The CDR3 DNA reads TGCGCCAGCAGCTTACCCCAGGGGACGAACACCGGGGAGCTGTTTTTT.

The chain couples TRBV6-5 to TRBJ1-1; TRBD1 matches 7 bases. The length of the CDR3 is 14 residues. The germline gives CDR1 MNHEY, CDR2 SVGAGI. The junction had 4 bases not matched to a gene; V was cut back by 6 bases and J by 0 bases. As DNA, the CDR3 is TGTGCCAGCAGGGCCAGGGGGATGAACACTGAAGCTTTCTTT. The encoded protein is CASRARGMNTEAFF.

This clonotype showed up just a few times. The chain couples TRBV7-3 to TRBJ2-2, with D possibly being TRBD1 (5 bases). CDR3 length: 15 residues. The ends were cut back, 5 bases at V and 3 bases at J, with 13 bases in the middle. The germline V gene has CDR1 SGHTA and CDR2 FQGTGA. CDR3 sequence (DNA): TGTGCCAGCAGCCCAGGACACCGCGACACCGGGGAGCTGTTTTTT. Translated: CASSPGHRDTGELFF.

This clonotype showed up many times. CDR3 sequence reads: CASSLRGGALHF. CDR3 coding DNA: TGTGCCAGCAGTTTACGGGGGGGTGCCCTCCACTTT. The chain recombines TRBV12-3 or TRBV12-4 with TRBJ1-6; TRBD1 is a possible D gene (5 bases). This CDR3 is 12 amino acids long. Trimming shortened V by 2 bases and J by 14 bases, and 10 bases separated the two germline ends.

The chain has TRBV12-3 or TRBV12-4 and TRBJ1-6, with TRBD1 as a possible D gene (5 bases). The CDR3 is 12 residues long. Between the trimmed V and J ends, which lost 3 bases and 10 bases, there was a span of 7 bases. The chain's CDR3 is CASSLGVSPLHF. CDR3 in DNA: TGTGCCAGCAGTTTGGGGGTGTCACCCCTCCACTTT.

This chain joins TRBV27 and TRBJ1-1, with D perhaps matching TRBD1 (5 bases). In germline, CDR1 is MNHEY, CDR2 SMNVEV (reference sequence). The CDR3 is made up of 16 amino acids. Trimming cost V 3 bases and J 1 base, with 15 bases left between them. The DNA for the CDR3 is TGTGCCAGCAGTTTTCGGGCAGGGCCCACGAACACTGAAGCTTTCTTT. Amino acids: CASSFRAGPTNTEAFF.

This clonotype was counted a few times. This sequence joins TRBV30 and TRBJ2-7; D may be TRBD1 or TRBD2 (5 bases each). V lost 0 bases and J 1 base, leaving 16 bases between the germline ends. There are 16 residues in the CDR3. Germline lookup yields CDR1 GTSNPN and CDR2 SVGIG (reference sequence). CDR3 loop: CAWSVGPGTRSYEQYF. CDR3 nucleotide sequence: TGTGCCTGGAGTGTGGGACCCGGGACGCGATCCTACGAGCAGTACTTC.

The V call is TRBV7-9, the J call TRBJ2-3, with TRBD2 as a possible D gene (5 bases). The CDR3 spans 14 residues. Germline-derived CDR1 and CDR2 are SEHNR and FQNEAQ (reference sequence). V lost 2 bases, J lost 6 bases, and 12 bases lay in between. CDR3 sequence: CASSLRGSGDTQYF. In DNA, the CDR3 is TGTGCCAGCAGCTTACGAGGGTCTGGCGATACGCAGTATTTT.

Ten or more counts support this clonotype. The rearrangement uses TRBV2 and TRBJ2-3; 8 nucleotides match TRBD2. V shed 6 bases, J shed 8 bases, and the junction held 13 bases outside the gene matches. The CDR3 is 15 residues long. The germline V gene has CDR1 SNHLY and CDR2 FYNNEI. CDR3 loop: CASRDRLAGRITQYF. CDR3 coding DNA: TGTGCCAGCAGGGACCGGTTAGCGGGGAGGATTACGCAGTATTTT.

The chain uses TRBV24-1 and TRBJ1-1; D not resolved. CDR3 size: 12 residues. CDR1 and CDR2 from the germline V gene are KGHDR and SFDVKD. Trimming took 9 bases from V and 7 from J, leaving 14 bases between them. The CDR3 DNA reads TGTGCCACCTGTGGATGGTCAGGTGAAGCTTTCTTT. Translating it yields CATCGWSGEAFF.

The CDR3 DNA follows: TGTGCCAGCAGCCAAGAAGGACTGTATGGCTACACCTTC. This codes for CASSQEGLYGYTF. The V gene is TRBV3-1, the J gene TRBJ1-2; D uncertain. CDR3 size: 13 residues. V was trimmed by 0 bases and J by 5 bases, leaving 7 bases between them. Germline CDR1 is LGHDT and CDR2 is YNNKEL (reference sequence).

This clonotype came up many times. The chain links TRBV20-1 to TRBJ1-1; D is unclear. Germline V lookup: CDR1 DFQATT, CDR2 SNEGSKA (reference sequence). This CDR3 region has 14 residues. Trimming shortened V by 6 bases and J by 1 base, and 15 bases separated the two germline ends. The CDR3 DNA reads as TGCAGTGCCCCCTCGGCGGGTAGGAACACTGAAGCTTTCTTT. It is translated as CSAPSAGRNTEAFF.